A single sample gave rise to the 30 T cell receptor beta chains below, sequenced in a study of Graves' ophthalmopathy and Graves' hyperthyroidism. Amplification targeted the TCR beta CDR3 regions, with RNA transcripts as the source material. Scientists carried out first-round RT-PCR using HTBI primers and then a second-round multiplex PCR. MiXCR was run by TCRdb on the multiplex PCR reads, yielding one entry per CDR3 protein. The table lists 300,000 to 400,000 distinct CDR3 sequences, 17% of them singletons, with around an eighth in the top ten. Sequencing was done on a sample of peripheral blood. The source is an adult man with Graves' ophthalmopathy.

In its sample, this clonotype was seen many times. This rearrangement joins TRBV6-5 to TRBJ1-2, with a weak D call TRBD1 (5 bases). In germline, CDR1 is MNHEY, CDR2 SVGAGI. Trimming took off 2 bases at V and 3 bases at J, with 10 bases between the two ends. CDR3 length: 14 amino acids. CDR3 DNA: TGTGCCAGCAGTTACCACAGGAGGGACTATGGCTACACCTTC. Translating it yields CASSYHRRDYGYTF.

This clonotype came up many times. The chain is built from TRBV2 and TRBJ1-2; D is ambiguous. Germline CDR1 SNHLY, CDR2 FYNNEI. The CDR3 covers 15 residues. Trimming removed 6 bases at V and 8 bases at J, with 22 bases between. The CDR3 nucleotides read TGTGCCAGCAGCGACACGGGGTATGGTCTGAAAGGCTACACCTTC. This encodes CASSDTGYGLKGYTF. The variable domain in full, completed from reference TRBV2 and TRBJ1-2, reads EPEVTQTPSHQVTQMGQEVILRCVPISNHLYFYWYRQILGQKVEFLVSFYNNEISEKSEIFDDQFSVERPDGSNFTLKIRSTKLEDSAMYFCASSDTGYGLKGYTFGSGTRLTVV.

The V call is TRBV28, the J call TRBJ1-5, with unresolved D. Germline lookup yields CDR1 MDHEN and CDR2 SYDVKM. The CDR3 is 11 amino acids. V gave up 5 bases and J gave up 11 bases, with 10 bases separating them. CDR3 nucleotide sequence: TGTGCCAGCAGTCCCCGGAGAGCCCAGCATTTT. Residues: CASSPRRAQHF.

The sample holds many counts of this clonotype. The chain uses TRBV5-1 and TRBJ1-1, with D unresolved. The CDR3 contains 13 residues. Looked up from germline, CDR1 is SGHRS and CDR2 is YFSETQ. V lost 2 bases to trimming and J lost 3 bases, with 8 bases between them. For the CDR3, the DNA is TGCGCCAGCAGCTTTCAAGAGTACACTGAAGCTTTCTTT. Amino acid sequence: CASSFQEYTEAFF.

This clonotype was recorded at least ten times. V is TRBV6-4 and J is TRBJ2-3; 7 bases are a match to TRBD2. V lost 5 bases and J lost 7; bases outside the gene matches: 21. The CDR3 sequence is 18 residues long. From germline, CDR1 is MRHNA and CDR2 SNTAGT. CDR3 loop: CASSPWDSGFPPGNTQYF. The CDR3 nucleotides are TGTGCCAGCAGTCCCTGGGATAGCGGGTTCCCCCCCGGGAATACGCAGTATTTT.

V usage is TRBV7-2 and J usage is TRBJ1-2; unclear D gene. Germline lookup yields CDR1 SGHTA and CDR2 FQGNSA. The V end was cut by 4 bases, the J end by 7 bases, with 16 bases between. This CDR3 has 14 residues. The CDR3 region has the DNA TGTGCCAGCAGCTGCAGAGGGCGTAGAGGTGGCTACACCTTC. It translates to CASSCRGRRGGYTF.

This clonotype was counted many times. V gene TRBV12-3 or TRBV12-4 combines with J gene TRBJ1-5, with D tentatively TRBD1 (5 bases). V shed 7 bases and J shed 0 bases, with 13 bases lying between them. This CDR3 spans 15 amino acids. The CDR3 reads CASTQGFNSNQPQHF. The CDR3 DNA follows: TGTGCCAGCACCCAGGGCTTTAATAGCAATCAGCCCCAGCATTTT.

In its sample, this clonotype was seen many times. The chain links TRBV7-2 to TRBJ2-2, with TRBD2 identical over 10 bases. J lost 7 bases, V lost 2 bases, and 4 bases had no gene match. The germline V gene has CDR1 SGHTA and CDR2 FQGNSA. This CDR3 spans 15 amino acids. The CDR3 DNA reads as TGTGCCAGCAGCTTAACTAGCGGGACGATCGGGGAGCTGTTTTTT. Amino acid sequence: CASSLTSGTIGELFF.

This clonotype appeared many times. The chain joins TRBV2 to TRBJ2-5; no firm D call. This CDR3 contains 12 residues. CDR1 SNHLY and CDR2 FYNNEI come from the germline V gene. Deletions cut 9 bases from V and 5 bases from J, with 13 bases between. As DNA, the CDR3 is TGTGCCAGTACGGCCAGGTGGGAGACCCAGTACTTC. Residues: CASTARWETQYF.

Many counts were recorded for this clonotype. This sequence joins TRBV5-1 and TRBJ2-7; D uncertain. CDR1 and CDR2 from the germline V gene are SGHRS and YFSETQ. Trimming removed 1 base at V and 3 bases at J, with 14 bases between. CDR3 size: 15 residues. The chain's CDR3 is CASSLRTGLIYEQYF. The CDR3 DNA is TGCGCCAGCAGCTTGAGAACGGGTCTCATCTACGAGCAGTACTTC. The complete variable domain, with remaining parts taken from reference TRBV5-1 and TRBJ2-7, reads KAGVTQTPRYLIKTRGQQVTLSCSPISGHRSVSWYQQTPGQGLQFLFEYFSETQRNKGNFPGRFSGRQFSNSRSEMNVSTLELGDSALYLCASSLRTGLIYEQYFGPGTRLTVT.

Ten or more counts support this clonotype. This chain uses TRBV2 with TRBJ1-1; D perhaps matches TRBD1 (5 bases). V was shortened by 0 bases and J by 4 bases, with 12 bases between the two germline ends. The CDR3 sequence is 15 residues long. Germline CDR1 and CDR2: SNHLY and FYNNEI. The CDR3 nucleotides are TGTGCCAGCAGTGAAGCGCTTCAGGGTGGCACTGAAGCTTTCTTT. Translation gives CASSEALQGGTEAFF.

This clonotype was recorded at least ten times. The genes are TRBV12-3 or TRBV12-4 and TRBJ2-7; no firm D call. The CDR3 sequence is 15 residues long. V was clipped by 3 bases and J by 3 bases, with 15 bases between them. CDR3 sequence (DNA): TGTGCCAGCAGTTTTCTCGGAACAGAAGTCTACGAGCAGTACTTC. Protein sequence: CASSFLGTEVYEQYF.

This chain connects TRBV3-1 to TRBJ1-2; D call uncertain. The germline gives CDR1 LGHDT, CDR2 YNNKEL (reference sequence). There are 16 residues in the CDR3. The ends were cut back, 4 bases at V and 1 base at J, with 16 bases in the middle. The CDR3 region has the DNA TGTGCCAGCAGCCCAAATTCGGGAAGTCGTAACTATGGCTACACCTTC. Protein product: CASSPNSGSRNYGYTF. The whole variable domain, remainder taken from reference TRBV3-1 and TRBJ1-2, is DTAVSQTPKYLVTQMGNDKSIKCEQNLGHDTMYWYKQDSKKFLKIMFSYNNKELIINETVPNRFSPKSPDKAHLNLHINSLELGDSAVYFCASSPNSGSRNYGYTFGSGTRLTVV.

This clonotype was recorded many times. V gene TRBV7-2 combines with J gene TRBJ2-7; TRBD2 matches 8 bases. This CDR3 comprises 15 residues. Germline values: CDR1 SGHTA, CDR2 FQGNSA. The trim removed 0 bases at V and 2 bases at J, leaving 3 bases unmatched. CDR3 nucleotide sequence: TGTGCCAGCAGCTTAGCGAGCGGGAGTCCCTACGAGCAGTACTTC. This translates into CASSLASGSPYEQYF.

This clonotype appeared many times. J is TRBJ1-1 and V is TRBV18, with a possible D match to TRBD1 (5 bases). The CDR3 totals 13 residues. CDR1 KGHSH and CDR2 LQKENI come from the germline V gene. V gave up 10 bases and J gave up 0 bases, with 12 bases separating them. DNA of the CDR3: TGTGCCACCGGGGACCTTTTGAACACTGAAGCTTTCTTT. It translates to CATGDLLNTEAFF.

At least ten counts were recorded for this clonotype. The CDR3 loop is CASRTVGRPRENIQYF. The CDR3 bases are TGTGCCAGCAGGACTGTGGGGCGGCCCCGAGAAAACATTCAGTACTTC. The chain joins TRBV6-1 to TRBJ2-4, with a possible D match to TRBD1 (5 bases). Germline V gene lookup returns CDR1 MNHNS and CDR2 SASEGT. The CDR3 has 16 residues. Trimming left V 6 bases short and J 5 bases short, with 20 bases between.

J is TRBJ1-2 and V is TRBV30; D might be TRBD1 (6 bases). Germline values: CDR1 GTSNPN, CDR2 SVGIG (reference sequence). Trimming removed 3 bases at V and 4 bases at J, with 12 bases between. The CDR3 covers 13 residues. The CDR3 DNA reads as TGTGCCTGGAGAAACAGGGCCACCTATGGCTACACCTTC. Amino acids: CAWRNRATYGYTF.

The rearrangement links TRBV2 to TRBJ2-6, with a possible D match to TRBD1 (5 bases). V gave up 11 bases and J gave up 0 bases, with 8 bases separating them. CDR1 SNHLY and CDR2 FYNNEI come from the germline V gene. This CDR3 region has 13 residues. Written as DNA, the CDR3 is TGTGCCGGTCAGGGCTCTGGGGCCAACGTCCTGACTTTC. The encoded protein is CAGQGSGANVLTF.

In its sample, this clonotype was seen many times. V and J are TRBV19 and TRBJ2-7; possible D gene TRBD2, 6 bases. The CDR3 totals 14 residues. Per the germline V gene, CDR1 is LNHDA and CDR2 is SQIVND (reference sequence). Trimming took off 6 bases at V and 7 bases at J, with 19 bases between the two ends. The CDR3 sequence: CASRLAHLIGEQYF. CDR3 in DNA: TGTGCCAGTAGACTAGCCCACCTGATTGGGGAGCAGTACTTC.

This clonotype was detected many times. The chain joins TRBV28 to TRBJ2-5; D tentatively fits TRBD1 or TRBD2 (5 bases each). The CDR3 runs to 15 residues. The germline V gene encodes CDR1 MDHEN and CDR2 SYDVKM. Between the trimmed V and J ends, which lost 5 bases and 7 bases, there was a span of 20 bases. This CDR3 is CASSPDRAARGTQYF. CDR3 DNA sequence: TGTGCCAGCAGTCCTGACCGGGCCGCGAGGGGGACCCAGTACTTC.

This clonotype came up many times. The chain has TRBV20-1 and TRBJ2-7; D is undetermined. Germline-derived CDR1 and CDR2 are DFQATT and SNEGSKA (reference sequence). This CDR3 is 10 amino acids long. Trimming took 5 bases from V and 3 from J, leaving 5 bases between them. CDR3 region: CSAGNYEQYF. CDR3 in DNA: TGCAGTGCTGGAAACTACGAGCAGTACTTC.

This clonotype was seen at least ten times. The chain links TRBV7-8 to TRBJ2-7; 7 bases are shared with TRBD1. The CDR3 contains 13 residues. Germline V gene sequence: CDR1 SGHVS, CDR2 FQNEAQ. Trimming at V came to 5 bases and at J to 3 bases, leaving 4 bases not matched to a gene. CDR3 in amino acids: CASSTQGDYEQYF. In DNA, the CDR3 is TGTGCCAGCAGCACCCAGGGGGACTACGAGCAGTACTTC.

This clonotype was recorded many times. The chain links TRBV6-5 to TRBJ1-5; D is undetermined. Germline assignment: CDR1 MNHEY and CDR2 SVGAGI. The ends were cut back, 8 bases at V and 1 base at J, with 12 bases in the middle. The CDR3 loop spans 14 amino acids. The chain's CDR3 is CASRYTESNQPQHF. CDR3 nucleotides: TGTGCCAGCCGCTACACAGAGAGCAATCAGCCCCAGCATTTT.

The chain links TRBV11-2 to TRBJ2-3, with 10 bases matching TRBD2. V lost 4 bases and J lost 1; bases outside the gene matches: 5. Germline V gives CDR1 SGHAT, CDR2 FQNNGV. The CDR3 runs 16 residues. CDR3 bases: TGTGCCAGCAGCTATGGAGCGGGAGGGTGCACAGATACGCAGTATTTT. Its translation is CASSYGAGGCTDTQYF.

This clonotype was seen at least ten times. The chain links TRBV19 to TRBJ1-2; possibly TRBD1 for D (5 bases). Trimming removed 6 bases at V and 5 bases at J, with 13 bases between. The CDR3 spans 13 residues. The germline CDR1 and CDR2 sequences are LNHDA and SQIVND (reference sequence). Written as DNA, the CDR3 is TGTGCCAGTAGAGGGGAGTTGCTTTATGGCTACACCTTC. Its protein is CASRGELLYGYTF.

This clonotype has just a few counts. The V call is TRBV11-3, the J call TRBJ2-5; 11 bases fit TRBD2. The trim removed 2 bases at V and 5 bases at J, leaving 4 bases unmatched. The germline gives CDR1 SGHNT, CDR2 YENEEA. This CDR3 comprises 15 residues. The CDR3 nucleotides are TGTGCCAGCAGCTTACAGACTAGCGGGACGGAGACCCAGTACTTC. It codes for CASSLQTSGTETQYF. Filled out from reference TRBV11-3 and TRBJ2-5, the complete variable domain reads EAGVVQSPRYKIIEKKQPVAFWCNPISGHNTLYWYLQNLGQGPELLIRYENEEAVDDSQLPKDRFSAERLKGVDSTLKIQPAELGDSAVYLCASSLQTSGTETQYFGPGTRLLVL.

This clonotype was seen a few times. J is TRBJ2-7 and V is TRBV12-3 or TRBV12-4; TRBD2 matches at 7 bases. CDR3 length: 14 amino acids. Trimming removed 6 bases from V and 4 bases from J; junction bases left unmatched: 9. The CDR3 coding sequence is TGTGCCAGCAGACAAGCGGGAACCCCGTACGAGCAGTACTTC. It specifies CASRQAGTPYEQYF.

This clonotype has more than one count but fewer than ten. The rearrangement joins TRBV29-1 to TRBJ1-1; maybe TRBD1 (5 bases). The CDR3 loop spans 12 amino acids. The germline V and J ends were trimmed by 2 bases and 4 bases, with 8 bases remaining between them. CDR1 is SQVTM and CDR2 is ANQGSEA in the germline V gene. The CDR3 is CSVERGPTEAFF. CDR3 sequence (DNA): TGCAGCGTTGAAAGGGGCCCCACTGAAGCTTTCTTT.

This clonotype was recorded many times. The chain uses TRBV5-1 and TRBJ1-6; TRBD1 agrees at 10 bases. The V and J ends lost 4 bases and 8 bases, in that order; junction bases with no gene match: 9. Germline CDR1 SGHRS, CDR2 YFSETQ. The CDR3 contains 16 residues. This chain's CDR3 is CASSPGTGEAYSPLHF. For the CDR3, the DNA is TGCGCCAGCAGCCCCGGGACAGGGGAGGCTTATTCACCCCTCCACTTT. Filled out from reference TRBV5-1 and TRBJ1-6, the complete variable domain reads KAGVTQTPRYLIKTRGQQVTLSCSPISGHRSVSWYQQTPGQGLQFLFEYFSETQRNKGNFPGRFSGRQFSNSRSEMNVSTLELGDSALYLCASSPGTGEAYSPLHFGNGTRLTVT.

The chain employs TRBV4-1 and TRBJ2-2; unclear D gene. The CDR3 contains 15 residues. Germline V CDR1 and CDR2: MGHRA, YSYEKL. Trimming removed 4 bases from V and 4 bases from J, with 13 bases in between. The DNA of the CDR3 is TGCGCCAGCAGCCCCCAGTGGACGGTCACCGGGGAGCTGTTTTTT. This encodes CASSPQWTVTGELFF.